This T cell receptor (beta chain) was retrieved from a study of cytomegalovirus exposure and HLA in healthy donors. The study, taken as a whole, reports: Both high specificity and high sensitivity reportedly marked the classifier's diagnosis of cytomegalovirus status.

This CDR3 contains 12 residues. Trimming removed 3 bases from V and 4 bases from J, with 6 bases in between. Germline loops: CDR1 SEHNR, CDR2 FQNEAQ (reference sequence). Libraries were prepared by immunoSEQ multiplex PCR; TCRdb keeps only in-frame clonotypes and omits some of them. The table has about 130,000 clones, approximately 80% seen once. This clone came up a few times. Its antigen is undetermined. The donors were members of the validation cohort comprising over 90 subjects, separate from the roughly 680-subject first cohort. The clonotype comes from a man aged 25 to 40 in good health and CMV-seropositive. Sequenced: PBMCs. The chain joins TRBV7-9 to TRBJ1-2; possibly TRBD1 for D (6 bases). In nucleotides, the CDR3 is TGTGCCAGCAGCTTGGACAGCTATGGCTACACCTTC. It translates to CASSLDSYGYTF.